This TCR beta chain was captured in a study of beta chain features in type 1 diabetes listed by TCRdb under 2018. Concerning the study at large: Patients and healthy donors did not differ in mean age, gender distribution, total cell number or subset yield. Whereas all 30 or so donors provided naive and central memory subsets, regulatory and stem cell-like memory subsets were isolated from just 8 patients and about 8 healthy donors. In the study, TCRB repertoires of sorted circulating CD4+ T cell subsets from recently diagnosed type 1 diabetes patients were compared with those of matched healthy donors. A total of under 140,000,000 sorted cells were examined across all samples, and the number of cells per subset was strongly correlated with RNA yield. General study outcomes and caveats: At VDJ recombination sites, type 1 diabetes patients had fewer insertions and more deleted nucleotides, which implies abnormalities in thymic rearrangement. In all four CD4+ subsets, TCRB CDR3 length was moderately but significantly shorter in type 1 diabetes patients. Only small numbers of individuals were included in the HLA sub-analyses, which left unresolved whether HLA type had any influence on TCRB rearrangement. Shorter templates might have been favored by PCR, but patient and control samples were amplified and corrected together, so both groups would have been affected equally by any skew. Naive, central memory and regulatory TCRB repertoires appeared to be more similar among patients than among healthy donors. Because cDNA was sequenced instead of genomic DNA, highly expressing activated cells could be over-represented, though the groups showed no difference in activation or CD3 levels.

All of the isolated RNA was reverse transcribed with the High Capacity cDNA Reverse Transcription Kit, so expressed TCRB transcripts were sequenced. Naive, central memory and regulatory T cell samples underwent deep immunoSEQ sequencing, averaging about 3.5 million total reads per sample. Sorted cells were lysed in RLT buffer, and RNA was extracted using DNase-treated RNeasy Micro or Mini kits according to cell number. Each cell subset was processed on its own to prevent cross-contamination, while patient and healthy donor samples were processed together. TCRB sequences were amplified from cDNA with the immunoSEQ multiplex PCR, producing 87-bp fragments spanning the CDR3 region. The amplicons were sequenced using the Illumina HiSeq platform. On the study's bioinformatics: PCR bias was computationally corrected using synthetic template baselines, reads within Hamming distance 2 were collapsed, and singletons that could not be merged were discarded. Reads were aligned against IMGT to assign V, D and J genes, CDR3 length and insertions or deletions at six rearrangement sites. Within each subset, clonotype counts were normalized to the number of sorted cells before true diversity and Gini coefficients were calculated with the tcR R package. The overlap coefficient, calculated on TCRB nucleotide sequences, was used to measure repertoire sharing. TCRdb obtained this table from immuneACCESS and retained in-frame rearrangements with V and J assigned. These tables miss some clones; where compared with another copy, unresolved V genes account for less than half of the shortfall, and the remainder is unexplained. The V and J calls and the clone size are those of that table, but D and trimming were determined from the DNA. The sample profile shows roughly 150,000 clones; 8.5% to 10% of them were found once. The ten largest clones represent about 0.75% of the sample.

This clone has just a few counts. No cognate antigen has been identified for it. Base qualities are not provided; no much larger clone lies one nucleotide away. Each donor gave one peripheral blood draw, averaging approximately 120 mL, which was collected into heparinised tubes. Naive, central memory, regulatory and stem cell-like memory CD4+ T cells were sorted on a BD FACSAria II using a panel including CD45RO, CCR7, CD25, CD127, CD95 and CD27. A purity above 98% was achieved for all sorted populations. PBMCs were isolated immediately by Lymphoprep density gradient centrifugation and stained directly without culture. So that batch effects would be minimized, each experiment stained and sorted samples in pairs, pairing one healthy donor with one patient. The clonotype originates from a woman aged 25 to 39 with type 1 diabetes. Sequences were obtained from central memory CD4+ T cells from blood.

The sequenced DNA: TGTGCCAGCAGCGGGAGGAGGGCGAGTCAGCCCCAGCATTTT. Its translation reads: CASSGRRASQPQHF. This chain is built from TRBV27 and TRBJ1-5; confidence is insufficient to name the D gene. Including the terminal cysteine and phenylalanine, the CDR3 comprises 14 residues. The read is trimmed to its CDR3 DNA, 42 bases read in frame from base 1. Trimming removed 6 bases from V and 6 bases from J, leaving 15 bases between the germline ends. The germline V gene (reference sequence) sets CDR1 to MNHEY and CDR2 to SMNVEV.